The T cell receptor beta chain described here comes from a study of response to subunit inactivated influenza vaccine. Broader study findings: There was a suggestion from the authors that each seasonal influenza vaccination recruits few new T cells.

A few counts support this clonotype. Antigen unknown. The CDR3 has 16 residues. The V gene end was trimmed by 3 bases and the J gene end by 2 bases; junction bases not matched to a gene: 8. TCRdb re-analysed the RT-PCR reads in MiXCR, keeping a single row per CDR3 protein. The table includes 650,000 to 800,000 distinct CDR3 sequences, roughly 20% detected once. The chain recombines TRBV12-3 or TRBV12-4 with TRBJ2-7, with 9 bases fitting TRBD2. The sample in question was PBMCs from blood, obtained more than 4 days after vaccination. The source is a man aged 45-65 years who received an inactivated influenza vaccine. The CDR3 region is CASSFRPAGGTYEQYF. For the CDR3, the DNA is TGTGCCAGCAGTTTTCGGCCAGCGGGAGGCACCTACGAGCAGTACTTC.